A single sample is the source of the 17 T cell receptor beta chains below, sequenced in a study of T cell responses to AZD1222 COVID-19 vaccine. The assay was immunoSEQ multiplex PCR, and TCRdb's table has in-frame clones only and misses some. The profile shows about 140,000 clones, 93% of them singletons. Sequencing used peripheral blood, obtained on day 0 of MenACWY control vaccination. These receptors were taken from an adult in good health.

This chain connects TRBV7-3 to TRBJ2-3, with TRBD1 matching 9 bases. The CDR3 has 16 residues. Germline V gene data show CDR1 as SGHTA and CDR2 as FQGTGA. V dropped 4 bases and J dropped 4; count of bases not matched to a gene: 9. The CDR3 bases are TGTGCCAGCAGCTCCTACGGGACAGGGTATGCAGATACGCAGTATTTT. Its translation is CASSSYGTGYADTQYF. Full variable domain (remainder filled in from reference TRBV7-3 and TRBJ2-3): GAGVSQTPSNKVTEKGKYVELRCDPISGHTALYWYRQSLGQGPEFLIYFQGTGAADDSGLPNDRFFAVRPEGSVSTLKIQRTERGDSAVYLCASSSYGTGYADTQYFGPGTRLTVL.

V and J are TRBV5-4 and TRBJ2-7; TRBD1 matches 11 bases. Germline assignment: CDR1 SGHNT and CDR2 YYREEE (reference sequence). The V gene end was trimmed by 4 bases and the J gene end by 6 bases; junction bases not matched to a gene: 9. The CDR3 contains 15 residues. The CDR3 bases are TGTGCCAGCAGCCGGGTAGGGACAGGGGGATCCGAGCAGTACTTC. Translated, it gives CASSRVGTGGSEQYF.

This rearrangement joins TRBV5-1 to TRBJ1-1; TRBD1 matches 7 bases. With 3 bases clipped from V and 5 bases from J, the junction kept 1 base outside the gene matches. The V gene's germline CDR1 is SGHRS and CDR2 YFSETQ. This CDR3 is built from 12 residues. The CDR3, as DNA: TGCGCCAGCAGCTGGGGACAGACTGAAGCTTTCTTT. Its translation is CASSWGQTEAFF.

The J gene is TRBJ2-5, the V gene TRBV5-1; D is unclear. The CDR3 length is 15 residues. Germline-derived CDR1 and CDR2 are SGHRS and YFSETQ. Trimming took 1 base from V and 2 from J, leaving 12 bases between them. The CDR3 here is CASSLWAPPQETQYF. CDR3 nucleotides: TGCGCCAGCAGCTTGTGGGCGCCGCCTCAAGAGACCCAGTACTTC. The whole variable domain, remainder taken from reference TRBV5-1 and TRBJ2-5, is KAGVTQTPRYLIKTRGQQVTLSCSPISGHRSVSWYQQTPGQGLQFLFEYFSETQRNKGNFPGRFSGRQFSNSRSEMNVSTLELGDSALYLCASSLWAPPQETQYFGPGTRLLVL.

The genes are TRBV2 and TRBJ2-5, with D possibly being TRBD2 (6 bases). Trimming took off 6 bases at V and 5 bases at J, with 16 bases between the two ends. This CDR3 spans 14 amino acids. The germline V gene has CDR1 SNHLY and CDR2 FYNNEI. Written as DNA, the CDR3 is TGTGCCAGCAGCCCCAAGGTGGCGGGGGAGACCCAGTACTTC. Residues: CASSPKVAGETQYF.

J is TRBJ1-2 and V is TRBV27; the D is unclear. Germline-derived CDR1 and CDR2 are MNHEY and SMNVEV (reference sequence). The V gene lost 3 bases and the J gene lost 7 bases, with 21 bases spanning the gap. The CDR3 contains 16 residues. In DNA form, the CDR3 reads TGTGCCAGCAGTTTCCTACCCCTGGGAGTGAAGAGTGGCTACACCTTC. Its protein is CASSFLPLGVKSGYTF.

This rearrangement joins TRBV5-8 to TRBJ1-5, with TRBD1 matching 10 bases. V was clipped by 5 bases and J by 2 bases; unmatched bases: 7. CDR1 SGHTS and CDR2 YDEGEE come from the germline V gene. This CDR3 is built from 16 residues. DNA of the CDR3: TGTGCCAGCAGTTTTACCGGGACAGGGGGCAATCAGCCCCAGCATTTT. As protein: CASSFTGTGGNQPQHF. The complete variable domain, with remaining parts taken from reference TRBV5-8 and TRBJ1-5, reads EAGVTQSPTHLIKTRGQQATLRCSPISGHTSVYWYQQALGLGLQFLLWYDEGEERNRGNFPPRFSGRQFPNYSSELNVNALELEDSALYLCASSFTGTGGNQPQHFGDGTRLSIL.

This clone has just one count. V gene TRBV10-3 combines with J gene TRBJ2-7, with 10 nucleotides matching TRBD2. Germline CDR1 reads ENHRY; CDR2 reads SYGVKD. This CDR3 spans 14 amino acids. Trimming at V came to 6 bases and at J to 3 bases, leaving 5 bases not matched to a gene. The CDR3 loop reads CAIRTGTSDYEQYF. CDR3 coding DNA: TGTGCCATCAGGACCGGGACTAGCGACTACGAGCAGTACTTC.

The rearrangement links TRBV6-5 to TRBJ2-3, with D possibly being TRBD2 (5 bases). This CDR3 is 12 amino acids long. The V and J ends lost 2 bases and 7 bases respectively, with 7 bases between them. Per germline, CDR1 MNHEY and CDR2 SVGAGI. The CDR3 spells CASSYRGNTQYF. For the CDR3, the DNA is TGTGCCAGCAGTTACCGGGGAAATACGCAGTATTTT.

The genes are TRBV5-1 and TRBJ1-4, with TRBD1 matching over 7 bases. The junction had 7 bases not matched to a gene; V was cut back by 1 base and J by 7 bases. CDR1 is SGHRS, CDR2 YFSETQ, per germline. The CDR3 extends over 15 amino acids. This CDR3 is CASSLSGTVLEKLFF. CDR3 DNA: TGCGCCAGCAGCTTGTCCGGGACAGTACTTGAAAAACTGTTTTTT.

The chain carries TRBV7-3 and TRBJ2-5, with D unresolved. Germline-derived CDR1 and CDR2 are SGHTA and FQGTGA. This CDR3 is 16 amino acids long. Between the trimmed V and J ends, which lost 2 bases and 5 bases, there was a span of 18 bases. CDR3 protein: CASSLESVRERETQYF. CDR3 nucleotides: TGTGCCAGCAGCTTAGAATCGGTCCGAGAACGGGAGACCCAGTACTTC.

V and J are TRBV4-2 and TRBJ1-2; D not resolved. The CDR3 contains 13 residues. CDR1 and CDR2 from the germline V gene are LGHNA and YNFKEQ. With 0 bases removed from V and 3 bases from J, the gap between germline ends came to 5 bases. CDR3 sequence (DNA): TGTGCCAGCAGCCAAGAAATTTACTATGGCTACACCTTC. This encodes CASSQEIYYGYTF.

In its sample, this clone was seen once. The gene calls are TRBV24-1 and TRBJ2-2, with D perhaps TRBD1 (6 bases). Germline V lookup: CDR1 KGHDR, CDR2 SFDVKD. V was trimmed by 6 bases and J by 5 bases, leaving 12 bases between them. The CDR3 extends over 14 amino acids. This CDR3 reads CATSPGRGTGELFF. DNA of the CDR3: TGTGCCACCAGTCCAGGAAGGGGGACCGGGGAGCTGTTTTTT.

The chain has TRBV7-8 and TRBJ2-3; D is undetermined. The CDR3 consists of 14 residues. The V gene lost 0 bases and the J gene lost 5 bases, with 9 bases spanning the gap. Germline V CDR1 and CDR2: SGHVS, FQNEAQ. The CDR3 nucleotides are TGTGCCAGCAGCTTAGCGCCACCGGAAGATACGCAGTATTTT. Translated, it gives CASSLAPPEDTQYF. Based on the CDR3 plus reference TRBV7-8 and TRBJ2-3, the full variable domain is GAGVSQSPRYKVAKRGQDVALRCDPISGHVSLFWYQQALGQGPEFLTYFQNEAQLDKSGLPSDRFFAERPEGSVSTLKIQRTQQEDSAVYLCASSLAPPEDTQYFGPGTRLTVL.

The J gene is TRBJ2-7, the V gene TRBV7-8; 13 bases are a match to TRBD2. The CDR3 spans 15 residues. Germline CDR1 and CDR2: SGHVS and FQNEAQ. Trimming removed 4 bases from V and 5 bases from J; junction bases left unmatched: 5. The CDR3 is CASSSRLAGGNEQYF. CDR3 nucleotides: TGTGCCAGCAGCTCTCGACTAGCGGGAGGCAACGAGCAGTACTTC. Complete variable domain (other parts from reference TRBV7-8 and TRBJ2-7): GAGVSQSPRYKVAKRGQDVALRCDPISGHVSLFWYQQALGQGPEFLTYFQNEAQLDKSGLPSDRFFAERPEGSVSTLKIQRTQQEDSAVYLCASSSRLAGGNEQYFGPGTRLTVT.

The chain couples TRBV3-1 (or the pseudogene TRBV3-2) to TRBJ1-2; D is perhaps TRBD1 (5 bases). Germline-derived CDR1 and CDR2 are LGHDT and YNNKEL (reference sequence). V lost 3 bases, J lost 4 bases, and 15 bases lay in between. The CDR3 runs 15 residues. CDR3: CASSHWGLNTYGYTF. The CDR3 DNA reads TGTGCCAGCAGCCACTGGGGGTTGAATACCTATGGCTACACCTTC.

The CDR3: CASSLEKEGDYGYTF. The DNA for the CDR3 is TGTGCCAGCAGCTTGGAGAAAGAGGGAGACTATGGCTACACCTTC. The gene calls are TRBV5-4 and TRBJ1-2; no clear D gene. Germline V gene lookup returns CDR1 SGHNT and CDR2 YYREEE (reference sequence). The CDR3 contains 15 residues. Trimming removed 0 bases from V and 3 bases from J, with 12 bases in between.